This T cell receptor (beta chain) was retrieved from a study of response to subunit inactivated influenza vaccine. As to this clonotype: As yet, its antigen is unknown.

Germline CDR1 reads MNHEY; CDR2 reads SVGAGI. V was trimmed by 2 bases and J by 4 bases, leaving 14 bases between them. CDR3 length: 15 residues. TCRdb processed the RT-PCR reads anew with MiXCR; each CDR3 protein has one entry. The sample has a few hundred thousand distinct CDR3 sequences, about a tenth seen once; the top ten hold 9.5% to 15%. Study observations and caveats: T cells newly recruited by each seasonal influenza vaccination are few, the authors suggested.

The specimen comprised PBMCs from blood, sampled roughly 45 days after vaccination. The chain links TRBV6-5 to TRBJ1-1; perhaps TRBD1 as D (6 bases). The source of this sequence is a man aged 45-65 years who received an inactivated influenza vaccine. The CDR3 DNA sequence: TGTGCCAGCAGTTACCTGGGGGGCCTGAGCACTGAAGCTTTCTTT. This gives the protein CASSYLGGLSTEAFF.